This entry lists 25 T cell receptor beta chains sequenced from one sample in a study of CD8 T cells in Susac syndrome. Random hexamers primed reverse transcription of about 0.5 to 1 ug RNA. TCRdb passed the immunoSEQ multiplex PCR reads through MiXCR, listing each CDR3 protein once. The sample includes fewer than 250,000 distinct CDR3 sequences, roughly 90% of them seen just once. Sequencing was performed on CD8+ T cells from PBMCs. The source is a human donor with multiple sclerosis.

The sample holds one count of this clonotype. In nucleotides, the CDR3 is TGTGCCAGCAGCCGACCGGGACAGGGCATCCATGAGCAGTTCTTC. Protein sequence: CASSRPGQGIHEQFF. The rearrangement links TRBV7-8 to TRBJ2-1, with 9 bases matching TRBD1. CDR3 length: 15 amino acids. The ends lost 5 bases at V and 8 bases at J; junction bases unmatched: 10. Germline V gives CDR1 SGHVS, CDR2 FQNEAQ.

The chain carries TRBV7-6 and TRBJ2-1, with 9 bases matching TRBD1. The CDR3 loop spans 15 amino acids. The germline gives CDR1 SGHVS, CDR2 FNYEAQ. V was pared by 1 base and J by 7 bases, with 5 bases of the junction left unmatched. The CDR3 DNA reads TGTGCCAGCAGCTTAGAGGCGGGGACAGGGAATGAGCAGTTCTTC. Protein sequence: CASSLEAGTGNEQFF. Complete variable domain (other parts from reference TRBV7-6 and TRBJ2-1): GAGVSQSPRYKVTKRGQDVALRCDPISGHVSLYWYRQALGQGPEFLTYFNYEAQQDKSGLPNDRFSAERPEGSISTLTIQRTEQRDSAMYRCASSLEAGTGNEQFFGPGTRLTVL.

V gene TRBV7-9 combines with J gene TRBJ1-1; TRBD1 might be the D (5 bases). The CDR3 consists of 12 residues. Germline V gene data show CDR1 as SEHNR and CDR2 as FQNEAQ (reference sequence). Trimming stripped 1 base from V and 8 bases from J, with 8 bases between. This chain's CDR3 is CASSLGAGEAFF. The CDR3 DNA sequence: TGTGCCAGCAGCTTAGGGGCAGGGGAAGCTTTCTTT.

The chain has TRBV14 and TRBJ2-3; TRBD1 matches at 9 bases. This CDR3 has 14 residues. V dropped 4 bases and J dropped 4; count of bases not matched to a gene: 3. CDR1 and CDR2 from the germline V gene are SGHDN and FVKESK. CDR3 nucleotides: TGTGCCAGCAGCCTCACAGGGGGCGCAGATACGCAGTATTTT. Residues: CASSLTGGADTQYF.

The chain uses TRBV19 and TRBJ2-2; D is tentatively TRBD1 or TRBD2 (5 bases each). Trimming cost V 8 bases and J 1 base, with 14 bases left between them. The CDR3 is 15 amino acids. Germline CDR1 reads LNHDA; CDR2 reads SQIVND (reference sequence). The CDR3 DNA follows: TGTGCCAGTTTCGGATGGGGGATGAACACCGGGGAGCTGTTTTTT. Its protein is CASFGWGMNTGELFF.

The rearrangement uses TRBV7-2 and TRBJ2-3; 11 bases match TRBD2. CDR3 size: 15 residues. Per the germline V gene, CDR1 is SGHTA and CDR2 is FQGNSA. Trimming removed 5 bases from V and 6 bases from J; junction bases left unmatched: 7. CDR3 sequence reads: CASSPGLAGGDTQYF. The CDR3 bases are TGTGCCAGCAGCCCCGGACTAGCGGGCGGGGATACGCAGTATTTT.

The chain recombines TRBV29-1 with TRBJ1-3; maybe TRBD1 (6 bases). Trimming left V 5 bases short and J 3 bases short, with 20 bases between. The length of the CDR3 is 16 residues. CDR1 is SQVTM and CDR2 is ANQGSEA in the germline V gene. The DNA of the CDR3 is TGCAGCGTTCTCCCAGACGAGACAGGCGATGGAAACACCATATATTTT. This sequence encodes CSVLPDETGDGNTIYF.

This rearrangement joins TRBV19 to TRBJ1-4; TRBD1 is a possible D gene (5 bases). Trimming removed 5 bases at V and 5 bases at J, with 18 bases between. The CDR3 runs 16 residues. Germline loops: CDR1 LNHDA, CDR2 SQIVND (reference sequence). The CDR3 here is CASSPRDSPSNEKLFF. CDR3 coding DNA: TGTGCCAGTAGTCCCCGGGACTCTCCCTCGAATGAAAAACTGTTTTTT.

This clonotype showed up just once. The gene calls are TRBV6-5 and TRBJ1-4, with D maybe TRBD1 (5 bases). The germline V gene encodes CDR1 MNHEY and CDR2 SVGAGI. This CDR3 is 17 amino acids long. The ends were cut back, 4 bases at V and 7 bases at J, with 22 bases in the middle. The CDR3 loop is CASSSIRQRGESEKLFF. In DNA form, the CDR3 reads TGTGCCAGCAGTTCCATAAGACAGAGGGGCGAAAGTGAAAAACTGTTTTTT.

The chain employs TRBV7-9 and TRBJ2-1, with a tentative D call TRBD2 (6 bases). The CDR3 runs 17 residues. V was cut by 6 bases and J by 0 bases, with 18 bases left in between. CDR1 and CDR2 from the germline V gene are SEHNR and FQNEAQ (reference sequence). The CDR3 nucleotides read TGTGCCAGCAGTGGGGGAGCGGGCCCTAGCTCCTACAATGAGCAGTTCTTC. Its translation: CASSGGAGPSSYNEQFF. The variable domain in full, with the rest retrieved from reference TRBV7-9 and TRBJ2-1, is DTGVSQNPRHKITKRGQNVTFRCDPISEHNRLYWYRQTLGQGPEFLTYFQNEAQLEKSRLLSDRFSAERPKGSFSTLEIQRTEQGDSAMYLCASSGGAGPSSYNEQFFGPGTRLTVL.

This clonotype was recorded a few times. The chain combines TRBV30 with TRBJ2-7; D perhaps matches TRBD2 (5 bases). This CDR3 is built from 13 residues. The V gene's germline CDR1 is GTSNPN and CDR2 SVGIG (reference sequence). V lost 1 base and J 3 bases, leaving 10 bases between the germline ends. The CDR3 DNA is TGTGCCTGGAGTGGAGAGGGCCGCTACGAGCAGTACTTC. The encoded protein is CAWSGEGRYEQYF.

The chain combines TRBV2 with TRBJ1-1, with unresolved D. The CDR3 covers 14 residues. The germline V gene encodes CDR1 SNHLY and CDR2 FYNNEI. The germline V and J ends were trimmed by 8 bases and 2 bases, with 15 bases remaining between them. The CDR3 sequence is CASHYWVLNTEAFF. CDR3 coding DNA: TGTGCCAGCCATTATTGGGTGCTAAACACTGAAGCTTTCTTT.

This clonotype was seen a single time. The rearrangement joins TRBV30 to TRBJ2-5, with D unclear. The CDR3 runs 13 residues. Trimming cost V 0 bases and J 0 bases, with 5 bases left between them. The germline V gene has CDR1 GTSNPN and CDR2 SVGIG (reference sequence). CDR3 sequence reads: CAWSVLDQETQYF. CDR3 DNA sequence: TGTGCCTGGAGTGTCCTGGACCAAGAGACCCAGTACTTC. Supplemented by reference TRBV30 and TRBJ2-5, the full variable domain reads SQTIHQWPATLVQPVGSPLSLECTVEGTSNPNLYWYRQAAGRGLQLLFYSVGIGQISSEVPQNLSASRPQDRQFILSSKKLLLSDSGFYLCAWSVLDQETQYFGPGTRLLVL.

The chain joins TRBV19 to TRBJ2-7; 11 bases are a match to TRBD1. V dropped 4 bases and J dropped 6; count of bases not matched to a gene: 2. CDR3 length equals 13 residues. CDR1 and CDR2 (germline): LNHDA, SQIVND (reference sequence). CDR3 nucleotide sequence: TGTGCCAGTAGTACCGGGACAGGGGGCGAGCAGTACTTC. Protein product: CASSTGTGGEQYF.

This rearrangement joins TRBV20-1 to TRBJ2-7; tentative D call: TRBD1 (6 bases). Germline CDR1 and CDR2: DFQATT and SNEGSKA (reference sequence). This CDR3 is 15 amino acids long. Deletions cut 3 bases from V and 0 bases from J, with 15 bases between. The CDR3 DNA is TGCAGTGCTAGGGGTTTTCAGGGGAGCTCCTACGAGCAGTACTTC. This codes for CSARGFQGSSYEQYF.

V gene TRBV19 combines with J gene TRBJ1-2; D may be TRBD1 (6 bases). Looked up from germline, CDR1 is LNHDA and CDR2 is SQIVND (reference sequence). The CDR3 spans 13 residues. V was trimmed by 6 bases and J by 8 bases, leaving 16 bases between them. CDR3 DNA sequence: TGTGCCAGTAGCCTACCTACAGGGCAGGGCTACACCTTC. This codes for CASSLPTGQGYTF.

The chain links TRBV5-6 to TRBJ1-3; D ambiguous. CDR1 is SGHDT, CDR2 YYEEEE, per germline. The CDR3 contains 15 residues. The ends were cut back, 3 bases at V and 0 bases at J, with 10 bases in the middle. CDR3 in amino acids: CASSSGLGSGNTIYF. The CDR3 nucleotides are TGTGCCAGCAGCTCCGGCTTAGGCTCTGGAAACACCATATATTTT.

The chain employs TRBV6-6 and TRBJ1-2; tentative D call: TRBD1 (5 bases). Germline loops: CDR1 MNHNY, CDR2 SVGAGI (reference sequence). The CDR3 length is 16 residues. Trimming cost V 2 bases and J 1 base, with 14 bases left between them. CDR3 amino acids: CASSYSGQGFNYGYTF. DNA of the CDR3: TGTGCCAGCAGTTACAGTGGGCAGGGTTTTAACTATGGCTACACCTTC.

The chain uses TRBV5-6 and TRBJ1-1; no definite D call. The CDR3 extends over 13 amino acids. In germline, CDR1 is SGHDT, CDR2 YYEEEE. V lost 3 bases and J lost 0, with 6 bases in between. Here the CDR3 reads CASSSSMNTEAFF. For the CDR3, the DNA is TGTGCCAGCAGCTCTAGCATGAACACTGAAGCTTTCTTT.

J is TRBJ1-2 and V is TRBV27; no firm D call. The CDR3 has 14 residues. Trimming stripped 3 bases from V and 5 bases from J, with 13 bases between. Germline V gives CDR1 MNHEY, CDR2 SMNVEV (reference sequence). CDR3 region: CASSLNGGSYGYTF. DNA for the CDR3: TGTGCCAGCAGTTTGAATGGCGGGAGTTATGGCTACACCTTC.

The V call is TRBV25-1, the J call TRBJ2-7, with 7 bases matching TRBD1. This CDR3 is built from 13 residues. CDR1 MGHDK and CDR2 SYGVNS come from the germline V gene. Trimming removed 4 bases from V and 3 bases from J; junction bases left unmatched: 3. The CDR3 DNA sequence: TGTGCCAGCAGTGCGGGACAGTTCTACGAGCAGTACTTC. It is translated as CASSAGQFYEQYF.

This chain uses TRBV6-5 with TRBJ1-2; the D is unclear. The CDR3 contains 13 residues. Germline-derived CDR1 and CDR2 are MNHEY and SVGAGI. Trimming shortened V by 4 bases and J by 4 bases, and 10 bases separated the two germline ends. CDR3 sequence (DNA): TGTGCCAGCAGTTTTGAGAGAATCTATGGCTACACCTTC. Protein product: CASSFERIYGYTF.

The chain links TRBV6-2 or TRBV6-3 to TRBJ1-1; maybe TRBD1 (5 bases). V was trimmed by 6 bases and J by 3 bases, leaving 11 bases between them. Germline values: CDR1 MNHEY, CDR2 SVGEGT. The CDR3 spans 13 residues. CDR3 in amino acids: CASSPRQYTEAFF. The CDR3, as DNA: TGTGCCAGCAGCCCTAGACAGTACACTGAAGCTTTCTTT.

The chain recombines TRBV6-1 with TRBJ2-7, with a weak D call TRBD1 (6 bases). Germline loops: CDR1 MNHNS, CDR2 SASEGT. Trimming pared 0 bases from V and 3 bases from J, leaving 12 bases between. CDR3 length: 15 amino acids. Here the CDR3 reads CASSEAPQGNYEQYF. The CDR3 nucleotides are TGTGCCAGCAGTGAAGCCCCACAGGGCAACTACGAGCAGTACTTC.

The chain couples TRBV24-1 to TRBJ1-4; D is undetermined. From germline, CDR1 is KGHDR and CDR2 SFDVKD. V was shortened by 1 base and J by 4 bases, with 3 bases between the two germline ends. The CDR3 totals 13 residues. In nucleotides, the CDR3 is TGTGCCACCAGTGATTTTGATAATGAAAAACTGTTTTTT. Translated: CATSDFDNEKLFF.